This TCR beta chain was found in a study of cytomegalovirus exposure and HLA in healthy donors. Study overall: Most genotyped donors, approximately 81% of about 400, had Caucasian-associated genetic ancestry.

Study observations and caveats: The study listed under 200 cytomegalovirus-associated TCR beta chains. Association of a missense DCLRE1C variant with TCR beta V- and J-gene trimming was reported in a later analysis.

From germline, CDR1 is SGDLS and CDR2 YYNGEE. Deletions cut 3 bases from V and 0 bases from J, with 6 bases between. This CDR3 is built from 13 residues. Worth noting for this clone: What it recognizes is unknown.

The PCR contained 60 Vbeta and 13 Jbeta primers. In the original workflow: A later analysis counted 80 million or so unique TCR beta chains, around 10 million shared. The method was immunoSEQ multiplex PCR; TCRdb's version includes in-frame clones alone and lacks a portion of them. From that table come the V and J calls and clone size; the DNA was used to work out D and trimming. The table lists approximately 160,000 clones, about 75% of them singletons. The gene calls are TRBV9 and TRBJ1-1; D is ambiguous. Sequencing was carried out using PBMCs. This clonotype was sampled from a male donor in good health and CMV-seronegative. Here the CDR3 reads CASSAEMNTEAFF. The CDR3 region has the DNA TGTGCCAGCAGCGCAGAAATGAACACTGAAGCTTTCTTT.